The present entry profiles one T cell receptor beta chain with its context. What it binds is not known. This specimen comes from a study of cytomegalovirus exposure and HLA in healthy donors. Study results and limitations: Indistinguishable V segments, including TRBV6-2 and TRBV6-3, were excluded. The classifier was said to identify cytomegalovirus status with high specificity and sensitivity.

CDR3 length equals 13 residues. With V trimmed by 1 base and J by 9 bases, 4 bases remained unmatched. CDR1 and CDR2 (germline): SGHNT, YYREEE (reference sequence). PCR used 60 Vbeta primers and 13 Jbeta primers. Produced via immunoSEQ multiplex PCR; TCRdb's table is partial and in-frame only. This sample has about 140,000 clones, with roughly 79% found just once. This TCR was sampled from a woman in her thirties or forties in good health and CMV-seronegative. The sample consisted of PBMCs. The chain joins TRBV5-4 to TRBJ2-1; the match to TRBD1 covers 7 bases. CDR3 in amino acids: CASSLPRGTEQFF. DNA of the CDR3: TGTGCCAGCAGCTTGCCCAGGGGGACTGAGCAGTTCTTC.